The rows below give T cell receptor beta chains drawn from one sample of a study of PD-1 blockade in classical Hodgkin lymphoma. Sequencing was performed with immunoSEQ multiplex PCR; in TCRdb, only in-frame clones are kept and a portion is missing. The table includes tens of thousands of clones, 80% to 90% detected once. Sequenced material: CD4+ T cells from blood, taken before the fourth cycle of nivolumab. The receptors come from a human donor with classical Hodgkin lymphoma. Both conserved end residues are part of each CDR3. A D gene is named only where the DNA matches it firmly. Expanded clones get a size class; other rows say once, few or many, or leave the size out.

d_gene: NA
abundance: NA
v_gene: TRBV9
j_gene: TRBJ2-5
CDR3aa: CASSVTGSETQYF
CDR3nt: TGTGCCAGCAGCGTAACAGGGTCCGAGACCCAGTACTTC

d_gene: NA
abundance: NA
v_gene: TRBV4-2
j_gene: TRBJ2-4
CDR3aa: CASSREGYNSVAKNIQYF
CDR3nt: TGTGCCAGCAGCCGCGAGGGGTATAATAGTGTAGCCAAAAACATTCAGTACTTC

d_gene: TRBD2
abundance: NA
v_gene: TRBV7-3
j_gene: TRBJ2-3
CDR3aa: CASSQLAADTQYF
CDR3nt: TGTGCCAGCAGCCAACTAGCGGCAGATACGCAGTATTTT

d_gene: NA
abundance: NA
v_gene: TRBV20-1
j_gene: TRBJ1-2
CDR3aa: CRVDFYGYTF
CDR3nt: TGCAGGGTAGACTTCTATGGCTACACCTTC

d_gene: TRBD2
abundance: once
v_gene: TRBV7-2
j_gene: TRBJ2-5
CDR3aa: CASSPTWGGGETQYF
CDR3nt: TGTGCCAGCAGCCCGACATGGGGGGGAGGGGAGACCCAGTACTTC

d_gene: NA
abundance: NA
v_gene: TRBV7-9
j_gene: TRBJ1-4
CDR3aa: CASSLAKGGNEKLFF
CDR3nt: TGTGCCAGCAGCTTAGCGAAGGGGGGGAATGAAAAACTGTTTTTT

d_gene: NA
abundance: NA
v_gene: TRBV27
j_gene: TRBJ1-2
CDR3aa: CASRSENYGYTF
CDR3nt: TGTGCCAGCAGGTCAGAGAACTATGGCTACACCTTC

d_gene: NA
abundance: NA
v_gene: TRBV7-2
j_gene: TRBJ2-6
CDR3aa: CASSLEAFPSGANVLTF
CDR3nt: TGTGCCAGCAGCTTAGAGGCATTCCCCTCTGGGGCCAACGTCCTGACTTTC

d_gene: NA
abundance: NA
v_gene: TRBV30
j_gene: TRBJ1-2
CDR3aa: CAWSGLSEGYTF
CDR3nt: TGTGCCTGGAGTGGCCTGAGCGAGGGCTACACCTTC

d_gene: NA
abundance: NA
v_gene: TRBV5-1
j_gene: TRBJ2-5
CDR3aa: CASSSPVGQYQETQYF
CDR3nt: TGCGCCAGCAGCTCGCCGGTCGGCCAGTACCAAGAGACCCAGTACTTC

d_gene: NA
abundance: NA
v_gene: TRBV9
j_gene: TRBJ1-3
CDR3aa: CASSRDQYSGNTIYF
CDR3nt: TGTGCCAGCAGCCGCGATCAGTACTCTGGAAACACCATATATTTT

d_gene: NA
abundance: few
v_gene: TRBV5-1
j_gene: TRBJ1-2
CDR3aa: CASSLWSGPRRYGYTF
CDR3nt: TGCGCCAGCAGCTTGTGGTCCGGCCCCCGCCGCTATGGCTACACCTTC

d_gene: NA
abundance: NA
v_gene: TRBV7-8
j_gene: TRBJ2-7
CDR3aa: CASSLDAGVRSYEQYF
CDR3nt: TGTGCCAGCAGCTTAGACGCAGGGGTTCGTTCCTACGAGCAGTACTTC

d_gene: NA
abundance: NA
v_gene: TRBV5-1
j_gene: TRBJ2-2
CDR3aa: CASSLRDTGELFF
CDR3nt: TGCGCCAGCAGCTTAAGAGACACCGGGGAGCTGTTTTTT

d_gene: TRBD2
abundance: NA
v_gene: TRBV6-5
j_gene: TRBJ2-1
CDR3aa: CASSWTSGGSNEQFF
CDR3nt: TGTGCCAGCAGTTGGACTAGCGGGGGATCCAATGAGCAGTTCTTC

d_gene: TRBD1
abundance: NA
v_gene: TRBV6-5
j_gene: TRBJ1-1
CDR3aa: CASSYPGQGSTEAFF
CDR3nt: TGTGCCAGCAGTTACCCGGGACAGGGATCGACTGAAGCTTTCTTT

d_gene: NA
abundance: NA
v_gene: TRBV30
j_gene: TRBJ1-2
CDR3aa: CAWSVMGGGSNYGYTF
CDR3nt: TGTGCCTGGAGTGTGATGGGGGGCGGCTCTAACTATGGCTACACCTTC

d_gene: NA
abundance: few
v_gene: TRBV11-2
j_gene: TRBJ2-7
CDR3aa: CASSLGFVSPGRTIYEQYF
CDR3nt: TGTGCCAGCAGCTTAGGTTTTGTTTCTCCGGGACGGACCATCTACGAGCAGTACTTC

d_gene: NA
abundance: NA
v_gene: TRBV7-2
j_gene: TRBJ1-2
CDR3aa: CASTPGLEDYGYTF
CDR3nt: TGTGCCAGCACCCCGGGACTTGAGGACTATGGCTACACCTTC

d_gene: NA
abundance: NA
v_gene: TRBV15
j_gene: TRBJ1-3
CDR3aa: CATSRDFGADSGNTIYF
CDR3nt: TGTGCCACCAGCAGAGATTTCGGGGCAGACTCTGGAAACACCATATATTTT

d_gene: NA
abundance: once
v_gene: TRBV27
j_gene: TRBJ2-7
CDR3aa: CASSLKAGSSYEQYF
CDR3nt: TGTGCCAGCAGTTTAAAGGCGGGGAGCTCCTACGAGCAGTACTTC